The rows below give T cell receptor beta chains drawn from one sample of a study of vaccination effects on CD4 cells after COVID-19. For these TCRs, the target antigens are not known. TCRdb's table, derived via immunoSEQ multiplex PCR, lists solely in-frame clones and lacks some. The sample holds about 38,000 clones, around 80% seen once. Specimen: CD4+ T cells from PBMCs cultured without peptide, collected before COVID-19 vaccination. The receptors derive from a human donor who received a COVID-19 vaccine. The CDR3 runs from the conserved cysteine through the conserved F or W. D genes are given only for firm matches. The listing skips clone size in some rows; elsewhere it reads once, few, many or a size class.

D | J | size | V | length | DNA | CDR3
TRBD1 | TRBJ1-4 | NA | TRBV7-9 | 13 | TGTGCTGATACCGGGACAGCTAATGAAAAACTGTTTTTT | CADTGTANEKLFF
NA | TRBJ2-1 | NA | TRBV19 | 15 | TGTGCCAGCGTGGCGTCTGACAGACCGCCCAATGAGCAGTTCTTC | CASVASDRPPNEQFF
NA | TRBJ2-5 | NA | TRBV9 | 18 | TGTGCCAGCAGCGTAGGGGCCAGGGGGAGGCTGGGACAAGAGACCCAGTACTTC | CASSVGARGRLGQETQYF
TRBD1 | TRBJ2-3 | NA | TRBV2 | 14 | TGTGCCAGCCACCGGGACAGGGCCCCAGATACGCAGTATTTT | CASHRDRAPDTQYF
TRBD1 | TRBJ2-6 | NA | TRBV11-1 | 14 | TGTGCCAGCAGCTTAGAGACAGGGGTCGACGTCCTGACTTTC | CASSLETGVDVLTF
NA | TRBJ2-1 | once | TRBV11-2 | 14 | TGTGCCAGCAGCTTTAGGACAGTCGACAATGAGCAGTTCTTC | CASSFRTVDNEQFF
TRBD1 | TRBJ1-1 | NA | TRBV5-1 | 16 | TGCGCCAGCAGCTCACCGGGACAGGCGATGAACACTGAAGCTTTCTTT | CASSSPGQAMNTEAFF
NA | TRBJ1-2 | few | TRBV3-1/TRBV3-2 | 13 | TGTGCCAGCAGCCACCAGACTAACTATGGCTACACCTTC | CASSHQTNYGYTF
NA | TRBJ1-5 | NA | TRBV24-1 | 14 | TGTGCCACCAGTGATGGTGGACGTAATCAGCCCCAGCATTTT | CATSDGGRNQPQHF
NA | TRBJ1-5 | few | TRBV5-8 | 13 | TGTGCCGGTGGTCACGCGGGATTGGGGCCCCAGCATTTT | CAGGHAGLGPQHF
NA | TRBJ1-2 | NA | TRBV6-1 | 15 | TGTGCCAGCAGTGAAGATTACGCGACAGTTTATGGCTACACCTTC | CASSEDYATVYGYTF
TRBD1 | TRBJ1-5 | NA | TRBV6-4 | 15 | TGTGCCAGCAATCTCCGGGACAGGGGCAATCAGCCCCAGCATTTT | CASNLRDRGNQPQHF
TRBD1 | TRBJ1-4 | NA | TRBV7-9 | 14 | TGTGCCAGCAGCCGGGACAGCGCTAATGAAAAACTGTTTTTT | CASSRDSANEKLFF
NA | TRBJ1-2 | few | TRBV2 | 14 | TGTGCCAGCGATGAGTGGGGGGGTATTAGAGGCTACACCTTC | CASDEWGGIRGYTF
NA | TRBJ2-1 | NA | TRBV6-5 | 14 | TGTGCCAGCTCCCCTACTCGGTCCTACAATGAGCAGTTCTTC | CASSPTRSYNEQFF
NA | TRBJ1-1 | NA | TRBV19 | 16 | TGTGCCAGTAGTATGGCAGGACAGCCGATGAACACTGAAGCTTTCTTT | CASSMAGQPMNTEAFF
NA | TRBJ1-2 | NA | TRBV2 | 15 | TGTGCCAGCAGTGATGGCCGCAGGGACCTATATGGCTACACCTTC | CASSDGRRDLYGYTF
NA | TRBJ2-1 | NA | TRBV5-8 | 15 | TGTGCCAGCAGCTTGGGGACACCGTCCTACAATGAGCAGTTCTTC | CASSLGTPSYNEQFF
NA | TRBJ1-2 | NA | TRBV6-2/TRBV6-3 | 12 | TGTGCCAGCAGTTCCGACCTCTATGGCTACACCTTC | CASSSDLYGYTF
NA | TRBJ2-3 | NA | TRBV7-3 | 15 | TGTGCCAGCAGCTCGACAGGAAAAGGCACAGATACGCAGTATTTT | CASSSTGKGTDTQYF
NA | TRBJ1-6 | NA | TRBV5-4 | 14 | TGTGCCAGCAGCTCAGACGGCCATAATTCACCCCTCCACTTT | CASSSDGHNSPLHF
TRBD2 | TRBJ2-5 | NA | TRBV5-1 | 15 | TGCGCCAGCAGCTTGGTCGGGGGGGCTCGAGAGACCCAGTACTTC | CASSLVGGARETQYF
NA | TRBJ1-4 | NA | TRBV29-1 | 14 | TGCAGCGTCATCGACACATCAACTAATGAAAAACTGTTTTTT | CSVIDTSTNEKLFF
NA | TRBJ1-3 | NA | TRBV12-3/TRBV12-4 | 12 | TGTGCCAGCAGTTTGGGGGGAAACACCATATATTTT | CASSLGGNTIYF
NA | TRBJ2-2 | NA | TRBV28 | 14 | TGTGCCAGCAGCACCGGGACTGGGACCGGGGAGCTGTTTTTT | CASSTGTGTGELFF